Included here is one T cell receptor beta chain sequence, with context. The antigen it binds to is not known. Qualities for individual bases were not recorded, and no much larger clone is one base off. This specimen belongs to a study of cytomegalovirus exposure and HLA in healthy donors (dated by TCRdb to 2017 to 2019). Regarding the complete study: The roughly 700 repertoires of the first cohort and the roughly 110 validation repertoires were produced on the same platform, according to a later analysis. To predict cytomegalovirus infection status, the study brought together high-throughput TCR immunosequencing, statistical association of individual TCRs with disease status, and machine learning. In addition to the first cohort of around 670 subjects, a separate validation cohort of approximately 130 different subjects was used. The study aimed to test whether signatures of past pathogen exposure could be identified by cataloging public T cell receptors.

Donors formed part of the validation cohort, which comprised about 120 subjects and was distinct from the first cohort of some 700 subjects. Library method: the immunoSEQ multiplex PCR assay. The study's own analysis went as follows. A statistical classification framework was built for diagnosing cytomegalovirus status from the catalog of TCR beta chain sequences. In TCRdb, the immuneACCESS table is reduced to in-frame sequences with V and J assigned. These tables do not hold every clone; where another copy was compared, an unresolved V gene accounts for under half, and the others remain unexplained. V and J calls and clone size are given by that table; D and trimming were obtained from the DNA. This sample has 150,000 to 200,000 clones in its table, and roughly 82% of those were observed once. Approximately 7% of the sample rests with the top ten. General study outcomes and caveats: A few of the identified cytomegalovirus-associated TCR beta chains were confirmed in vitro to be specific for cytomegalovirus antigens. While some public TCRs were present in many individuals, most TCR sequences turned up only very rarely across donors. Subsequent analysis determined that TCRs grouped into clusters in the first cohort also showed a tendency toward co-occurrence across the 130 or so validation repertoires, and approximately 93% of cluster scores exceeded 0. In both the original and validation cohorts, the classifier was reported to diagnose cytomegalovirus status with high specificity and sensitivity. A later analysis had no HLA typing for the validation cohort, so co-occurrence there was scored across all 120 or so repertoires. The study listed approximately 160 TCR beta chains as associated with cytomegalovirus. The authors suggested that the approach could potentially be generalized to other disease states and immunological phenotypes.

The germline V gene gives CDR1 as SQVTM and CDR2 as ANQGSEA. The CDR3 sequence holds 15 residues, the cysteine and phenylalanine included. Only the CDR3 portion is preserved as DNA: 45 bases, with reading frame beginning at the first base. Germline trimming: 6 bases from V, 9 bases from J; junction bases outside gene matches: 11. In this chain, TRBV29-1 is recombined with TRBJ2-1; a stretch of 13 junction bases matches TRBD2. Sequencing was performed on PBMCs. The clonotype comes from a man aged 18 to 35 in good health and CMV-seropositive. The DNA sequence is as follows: TGCAGCGTCCCAAGGACTAGCGGGAGTGTAGGTGAGCAGTTCTTC. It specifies CSVPRTSGSVGEQFF.